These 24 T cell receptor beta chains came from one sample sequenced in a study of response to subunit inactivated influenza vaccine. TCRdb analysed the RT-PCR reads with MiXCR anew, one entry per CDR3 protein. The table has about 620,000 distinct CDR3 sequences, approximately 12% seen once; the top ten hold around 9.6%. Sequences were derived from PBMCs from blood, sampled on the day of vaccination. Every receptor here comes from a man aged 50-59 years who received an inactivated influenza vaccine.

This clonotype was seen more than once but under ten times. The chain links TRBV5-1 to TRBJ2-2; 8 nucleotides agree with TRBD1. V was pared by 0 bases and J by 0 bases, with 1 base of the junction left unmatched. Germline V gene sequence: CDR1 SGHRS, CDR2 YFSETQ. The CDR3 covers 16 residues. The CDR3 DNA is TGCGCCAGCAGCTTGGACAGGGGGTCGAACACCGGGGAGCTGTTTTTT. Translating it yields CASSLDRGSNTGELFF.

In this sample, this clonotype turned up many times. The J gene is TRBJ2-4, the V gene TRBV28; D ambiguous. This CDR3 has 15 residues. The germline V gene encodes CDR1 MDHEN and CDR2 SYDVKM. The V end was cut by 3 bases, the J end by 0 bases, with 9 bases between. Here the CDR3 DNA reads TGTGCCAGCAGTTTTCCCAGACTAGCCAAAAACATTCAGTACTTC. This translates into CASSFPRLAKNIQYF. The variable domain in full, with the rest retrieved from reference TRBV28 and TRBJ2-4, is DVKVTQSSRYLVKRTGEKVFLECVQDMDHENMFWYRQDPGLGLRLIYFSYDVKMKEKGDIPEGYSVSREKKERFSLILESASTNQTSMYLCASSFPRLAKNIQYFGAGTRLSVL.

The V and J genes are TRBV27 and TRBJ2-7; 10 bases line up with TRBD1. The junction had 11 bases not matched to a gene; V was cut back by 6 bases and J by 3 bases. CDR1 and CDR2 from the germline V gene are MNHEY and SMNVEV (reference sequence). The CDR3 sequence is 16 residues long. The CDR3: CASSRRGTGEIYEQYF. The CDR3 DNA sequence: TGTGCCAGCAGCCGCCGCGGGACAGGGGAAATCTACGAGCAGTACTTC.

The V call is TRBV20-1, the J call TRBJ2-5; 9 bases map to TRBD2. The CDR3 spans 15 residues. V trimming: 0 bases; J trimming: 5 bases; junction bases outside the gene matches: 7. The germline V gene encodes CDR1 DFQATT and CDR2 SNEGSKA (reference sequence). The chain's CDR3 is CSARDVGTSIETQYF. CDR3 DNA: TGCAGTGCTAGAGATGTCGGGACTAGCATTGAGACCCAGTACTTC.

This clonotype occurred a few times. The CDR3 DNA sequence: TGCAGCGTTGGGTATAGCGGGAGGGCTCCTGATACGCAGTATTTT. This sequence encodes CSVGYSGRAPDTQYF. This sequence joins TRBV29-1 and TRBJ2-3, with TRBD2 matching 11 bases. Trimming removed 4 bases from V and 6 bases from J; junction bases left unmatched: 9. The CDR3 loop spans 15 amino acids. The germline gives CDR1 SQVTM, CDR2 ANQGSEA.

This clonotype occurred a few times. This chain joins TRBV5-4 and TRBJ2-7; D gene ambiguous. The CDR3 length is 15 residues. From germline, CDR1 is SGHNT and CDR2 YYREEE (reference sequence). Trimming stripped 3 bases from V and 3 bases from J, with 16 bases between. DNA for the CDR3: TGTGCCAGCAGCTCAGCCCCCCTGGATTTCTACGAGCAGTACTTC. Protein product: CASSSAPLDFYEQYF.

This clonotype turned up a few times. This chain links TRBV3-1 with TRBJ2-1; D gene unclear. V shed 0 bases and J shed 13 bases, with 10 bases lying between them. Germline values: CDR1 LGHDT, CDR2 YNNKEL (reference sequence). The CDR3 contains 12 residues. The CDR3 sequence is CASSQDKLYQFF. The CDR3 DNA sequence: TGTGCCAGCAGCCAAGATAAGCTTTACCAGTTCTTC.

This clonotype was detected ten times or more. The chain's CDR3 is CASSYWKTGANVLTF. DNA for the CDR3: TGTGCCAGCAGTTATTGGAAAACTGGGGCCAACGTCCTGACTTTC. The chain is built from TRBV6-2 or TRBV6-3 and TRBJ2-6; no clear D. V dropped 3 bases and J dropped 2 bases, with 8 bases sitting between them. The CDR3 is made up of 15 amino acids. CDR1 and CDR2 (germline): MNHEY, SVGEGT.

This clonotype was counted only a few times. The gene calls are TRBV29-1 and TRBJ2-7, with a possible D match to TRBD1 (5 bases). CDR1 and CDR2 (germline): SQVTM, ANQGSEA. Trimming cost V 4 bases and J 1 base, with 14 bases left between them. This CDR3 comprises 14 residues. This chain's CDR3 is CSVVGRVGSYEQYF. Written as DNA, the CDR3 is TGCAGCGTTGTGGGCAGGGTTGGTTCCTACGAGCAGTACTTC.

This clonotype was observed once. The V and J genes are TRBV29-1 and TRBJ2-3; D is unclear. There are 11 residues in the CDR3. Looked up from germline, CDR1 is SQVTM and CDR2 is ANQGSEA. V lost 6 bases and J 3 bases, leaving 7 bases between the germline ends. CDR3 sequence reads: CSVAQTDTQYF. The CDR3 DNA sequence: TGCAGCGTGGCTCAGACAGATACGCAGTATTTT.

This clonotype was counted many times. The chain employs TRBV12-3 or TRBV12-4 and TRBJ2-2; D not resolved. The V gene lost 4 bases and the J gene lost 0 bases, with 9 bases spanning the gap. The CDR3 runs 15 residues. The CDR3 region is CASSYHGANTGELFF. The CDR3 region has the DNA TGTGCCAGCAGTTATCACGGCGCGAACACCGGGGAGCTGTTTTTT.

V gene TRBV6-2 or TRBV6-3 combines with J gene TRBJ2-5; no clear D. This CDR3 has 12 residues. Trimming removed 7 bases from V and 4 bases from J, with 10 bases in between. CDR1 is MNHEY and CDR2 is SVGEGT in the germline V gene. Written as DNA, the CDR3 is TGTGCCAGCAAGGCTAACCCAGAGACCCAGTACTTC. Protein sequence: CASKANPETQYF.

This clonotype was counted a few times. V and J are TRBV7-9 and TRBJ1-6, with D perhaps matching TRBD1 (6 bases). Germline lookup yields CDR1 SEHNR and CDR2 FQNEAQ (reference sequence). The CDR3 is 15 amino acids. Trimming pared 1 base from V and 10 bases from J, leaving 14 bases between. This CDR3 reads CASSLDGGLSSPLHF. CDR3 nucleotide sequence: TGTGCCAGCAGCTTAGATGGGGGCCTATCCTCACCCCTCCACTTT. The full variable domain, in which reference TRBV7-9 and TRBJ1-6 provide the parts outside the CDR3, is DTGVSQNPRHKITKRGQNVTFRCDPISEHNRLYWYRQTLGQGPEFLTYFQNEAQLEKSRLLSDRFSAERPKGSFSTLEIQRTEQGDSAMYLCASSLDGGLSSPLHFGNGTRLTVT.

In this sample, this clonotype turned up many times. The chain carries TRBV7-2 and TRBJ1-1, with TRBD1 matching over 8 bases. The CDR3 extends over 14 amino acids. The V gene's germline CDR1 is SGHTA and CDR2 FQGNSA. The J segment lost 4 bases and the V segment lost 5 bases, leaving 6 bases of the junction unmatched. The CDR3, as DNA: TGTGCCAGCAGCGCCTGGACAGGGCGCACTGAAGCTTTCTTT. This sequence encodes CASSAWTGRTEAFF.

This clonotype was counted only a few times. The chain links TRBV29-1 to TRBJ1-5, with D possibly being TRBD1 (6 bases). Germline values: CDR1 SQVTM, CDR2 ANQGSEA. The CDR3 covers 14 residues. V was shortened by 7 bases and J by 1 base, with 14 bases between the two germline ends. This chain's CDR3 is CSASTGYSNQPQHF. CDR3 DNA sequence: TGCAGCGCCAGTACAGGGTACAGCAATCAGCCCCAGCATTTT.

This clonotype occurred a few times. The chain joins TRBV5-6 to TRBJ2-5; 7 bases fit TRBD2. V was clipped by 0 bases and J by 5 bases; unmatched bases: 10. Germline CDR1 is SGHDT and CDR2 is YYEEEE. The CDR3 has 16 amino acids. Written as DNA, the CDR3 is TGTGCCAGCAGCTTGGCCGCTAGCGGAGGGCCGGAGACCCAGTACTTC. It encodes CASSLAASGGPETQYF.

The CDR3 sequence is CAISERGAGYGYTF. The CDR3 bases are TGTGCCATCAGCGAAAGGGGGGCTGGCTATGGCTACACCTTC. The chain uses TRBV10-3 and TRBJ1-2, with D perhaps TRBD1 (6 bases). Trimming left V 6 bases short and J 4 bases short, with 15 bases between. The CDR3 consists of 14 residues. Germline lookup yields CDR1 ENHRY and CDR2 SYGVKD.

CDR3 sequence (DNA): TGTGCCAGCAGTGAATCCCGCGCAGCCCTTTCGAACACCGGGGAGCTGTTTTTT. Translated, it gives CASSESRAALSNTGELFF. This sequence joins TRBV25-1 and TRBJ2-2; no reliable D call. The germline V and J ends were trimmed by 1 base and 0 bases, with 15 bases remaining between them. This CDR3 comprises 18 residues. Germline values: CDR1 MGHDK, CDR2 SYGVNS.

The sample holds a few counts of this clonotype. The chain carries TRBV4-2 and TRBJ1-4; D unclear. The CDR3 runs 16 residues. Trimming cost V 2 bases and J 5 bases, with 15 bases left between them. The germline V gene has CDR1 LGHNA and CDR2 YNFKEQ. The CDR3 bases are TGTGCCAGCAGCCAACCTCCGCGACAACAAAATGAAAAACTGTTTTTT. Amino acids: CASSQPPRQQNEKLFF.

The chain's CDR3 is CASSFQGKDTQYF. CDR3 in DNA: TGTGCCAGCAGTTTCCAGGGGAAAGATACGCAGTATTTT. The chain couples TRBV12-3 or TRBV12-4 to TRBJ2-3; weak D call: TRBD1 (6 bases). CDR3 length: 13 amino acids. V shed 3 bases and J shed 5 bases, with 9 bases lying between them.

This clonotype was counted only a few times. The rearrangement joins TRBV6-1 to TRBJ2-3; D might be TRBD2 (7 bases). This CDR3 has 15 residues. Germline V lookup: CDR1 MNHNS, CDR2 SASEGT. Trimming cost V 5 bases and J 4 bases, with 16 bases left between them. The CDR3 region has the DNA TGTGCCAGCAGTAAAGGGGGGGGGCGGGCAGATACGCAGTATTTT. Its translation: CASSKGGGRADTQYF.

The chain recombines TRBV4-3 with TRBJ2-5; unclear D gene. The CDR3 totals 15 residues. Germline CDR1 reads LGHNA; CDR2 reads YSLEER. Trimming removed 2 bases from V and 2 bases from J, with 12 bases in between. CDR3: CASSQSLPQQETQYF. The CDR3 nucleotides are TGCGCCAGCAGCCAATCCCTTCCCCAGCAAGAGACCCAGTACTTC.

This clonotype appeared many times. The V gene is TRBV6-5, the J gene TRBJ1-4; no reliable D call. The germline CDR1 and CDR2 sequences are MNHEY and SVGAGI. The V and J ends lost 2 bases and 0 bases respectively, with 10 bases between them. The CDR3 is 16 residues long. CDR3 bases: TGTGCCAGCAGTTACACATGGGCAGCAACTAATGAAAAACTGTTTTTT. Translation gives CASSYTWAATNEKLFF.

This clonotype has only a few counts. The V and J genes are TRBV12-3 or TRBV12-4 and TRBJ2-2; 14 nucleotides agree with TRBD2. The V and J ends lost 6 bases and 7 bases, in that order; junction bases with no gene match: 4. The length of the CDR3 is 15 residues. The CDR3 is CASSRGLAGGGELFF. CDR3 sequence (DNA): TGTGCCAGCAGCCGTGGACTAGCGGGGGGCGGGGAGCTGTTTTTT.